This T cell receptor (beta chain) appears in the sequencing data of a study of cytomegalovirus exposure and HLA in healthy donors. Study conclusions and caveats: Follow-up analysis seemed to connect common viral pathogens with several of the most significant clusters identified. TCR beta sequences numbering 15,000 to 20,000 were associated with HLA alleles at 0.05 false discovery rate in a later analysis. Excluded: some indistinguishable V segments such as TRBV6-2 and TRBV6-3.

60 Vbeta and 13 Jbeta primers were used in PCR. Assay: immunoSEQ multiplex PCR; the TCRdb copy retains only in-frame clones and omits some. In the table there are roughly 180,000 clones, just under 80% of which are singletons. The CDR3 sequence is 12 residues long. CDR1 is SEHNR and CDR2 is FQNEAQ in the germline V gene (reference sequence). Remarks on this clone: The antigen remains unidentified. Mismatch with germline at one junction end may stem from a read error.

Source material: PBMCs. The chain has TRBV7-9 and TRBJ1-2; no clear D. This clonotype was sampled from a female donor in good health and CMV-seronegative. CDR3 coding DNA: TGTTCCAGCAGCTTAGCGCTACGGGACTACACCTTC. It yields the protein CSSSLALRDYTF. The full variable domain, rest sourced from reference TRBV7-9 and TRBJ1-2, is DTGVSQNPRHKITKRGQNVTFRCDPISEHNRLYWYRQTLGQGPEFLTYFQNEAQLEKSRLLSDRFSAERPKGSFSTLEIQRTEQGDSAMYLCSSSLALRDYTFGSGTRLTVV.